The 27 T cell receptor beta chains given below trace back to one sample, sequenced in a study of blood T cell repertoires in COVID-19. Profiling relied on immunoSEQ multiplex PCR, and the TCRdb table lists in-frame clones only, not all of them. The sample holds 90,000 or so clones; about nine tenths are singletons and the top ten take approximately 3.6%. Sequences were obtained from peripheral blood. The receptor source for this set is a woman aged 65 to 85 with acute or convalescent COVID-19.

As DNA, the CDR3 is TGTGCCAGCTCACCGGTTCAGGGTGCAACTAATGAAAAACTGTTTTTT. Translated, it gives CASSPVQGATNEKLFF. The V gene is TRBV18, the J gene TRBJ1-4; maybe TRBD1 (5 bases). Trimming removed 3 bases at V and 0 bases at J, with 11 bases between. Germline CDR1 KGHSH, CDR2 LQKENI. The CDR3 extends over 16 amino acids.

A single count supports this clone. V and J are TRBV27 and TRBJ1-2; the match to TRBD1 covers 9 bases. V lost 6 bases, J lost 5 bases, and 10 bases stayed unmatched. Germline CDR1 and CDR2: MNHEY and SMNVEV (reference sequence). CDR3 length equals 15 residues. The CDR3 nucleotides are TGTGCCAGCAGCGATCCTACAGGGGGCAATTATGGCTACACCTTC. This codes for CASSDPTGGNYGYTF.

The gene calls are TRBV5-1 and TRBJ2-1; 9 bases are a match to TRBD1. CDR3 length equals 15 residues. Germline CDR1 and CDR2: SGHRS and YFSETQ. J lost 4 bases, V lost 4 bases, and 6 bases had no gene match. Here the CDR3 reads CASSEGTGIYNEQFF. CDR3 nucleotides: TGCGCCAGCAGCGAGGGGACAGGGATTTACAATGAGCAGTTCTTC.

The rearrangement uses TRBV5-5 and TRBJ2-7; TRBD2 matches 9 bases. CDR1 SGHKS and CDR2 YYEKEE come from the germline V gene (reference sequence). The CDR3 consists of 15 residues. The ends lost 0 bases at V and 1 base at J; junction bases unmatched: 2. The CDR3 sequence is CASSLAAGGSYEQYF. In DNA, the CDR3 is TGTGCCAGCAGCTTGGCCGCGGGAGGGTCCTACGAGCAGTACTTC.

This chain connects TRBV11-2 to TRBJ2-7; the match to TRBD2 covers 7 bases. V shed 3 bases, J shed 2 bases, and the junction held 7 bases outside the gene matches. Germline V lookup: CDR1 SGHAT, CDR2 FQNNGV. The CDR3 runs 15 residues. The CDR3 sequence is CASSFQAGRPYEQYF. Here the CDR3 DNA reads TGTGCCAGCAGCTTTCAAGCGGGACGGCCCTACGAGCAGTACTTC.

V usage is TRBV5-3 and J usage is TRBJ1-5; D not resolved. TRBV5-3 belongs to the ORF category, with a function that is uncertain. V was pared by 2 bases and J by 0 bases, with 12 bases between. This CDR3 is built from 16 residues. The CDR3 protein is CARSLTLSGSNQPQHF. The CDR3 coding sequence is TGTGCCAGAAGCTTAACGCTTTCAGGTAGCAATCAGCCCCAGCATTTT.

The chain joins TRBV5-4 to TRBJ1-2; D is possibly TRBD1 (6 bases). Per the germline V gene, CDR1 is SGHNT and CDR2 is YYREEE (reference sequence). The ends were cut back, 2 bases at V and 2 bases at J, with 7 bases in the middle. The length of the CDR3 is 13 residues. The chain's CDR3 is CASSFTGNYGYTF. DNA of the CDR3: TGTGCCAGCAGCTTCACAGGGAACTATGGCTACACCTTC.

The chain links TRBV19 to TRBJ2-1, with 7 bases aligning to TRBD2. The trim removed 10 bases at V and 5 bases at J, leaving 17 bases unmatched. There are 16 residues in the CDR3. The germline V gene has CDR1 LNHDA and CDR2 SQIVND (reference sequence). The CDR3 spells CATSGWSGRGNNEQFF. CDR3 nucleotides: TGTGCCACTTCCGGGTGGTCTGGGAGGGGAAACAATGAGCAGTTCTTC.

The genes are TRBV5-1 and TRBJ2-3, with D unresolved. CDR3 length: 14 residues. Germline CDR1 SGHRS, CDR2 YFSETQ. Trimming removed 3 bases from V and 3 bases from J, with 11 bases in between. CDR3 region: CASSSSPATDTQYF. CDR3 in DNA: TGCGCCAGCAGCTCGTCCCCCGCGACAGATACGCAGTATTTT.

This clone is a singleton in its sample. The chain is built from TRBV2 and TRBJ2-5; a possible D gene is TRBD2 (6 bases). Per germline, CDR1 SNHLY and CDR2 FYNNEI. The length of the CDR3 is 17 residues. The V end was cut by 5 bases, the J end by 5 bases, with 24 bases between. CDR3 amino acids: CASSPLSGLTLWETQYF. CDR3 nucleotide sequence: TGTGCCAGCAGTCCTTTAAGCGGGCTTACGCTTTGGGAGACCCAGTACTTC.

The gene calls are TRBV24-1 and TRBJ2-1; 10 bases align to TRBD1. The CDR3 extends over 16 amino acids. J lost 8 bases, V lost 4 bases, and 10 bases had no gene match. Germline CDR1 is KGHDR and CDR2 is SFDVKD. This CDR3 is CATSDPRQGAYDEQFF. DNA for the CDR3: TGTGCCACCAGTGACCCTAGACAGGGGGCTTATGATGAGCAGTTCTTC.

This clone was seen only once. The chain carries TRBV30 and TRBJ2-7; the D gene is possibly TRBD2 (6 bases). Germline lookup yields CDR1 GTSNPN and CDR2 SVGIG (reference sequence). Trimming stripped 1 base from V and 3 bases from J, with 13 bases between. The CDR3 runs 14 residues. The CDR3 DNA is TGTGCCTGGAGTGGTGGGGGAGGCGACTACGAGCAGTACTTC. It specifies CAWSGGGGDYEQYF.

This rearrangement joins TRBV18 to TRBJ2-1; TRBD2 aligns across 8 bases. The CDR3 is 14 residues long. From germline, CDR1 is KGHSH and CDR2 LQKENI. Trimming at V came to 5 bases and at J to 8 bases, leaving 8 bases not matched to a gene. The CDR3 region has the DNA TGTGCCAGCTCAACACTAGCGGTAGGGGATGAGCAGTTCTTC. Protein product: CASSTLAVGDEQFF.

V usage is TRBV5-1 and J usage is TRBJ1-4; perhaps TRBD1 as D (6 bases). This CDR3 has 15 amino acids. Germline V gene data show CDR1 as SGHRS and CDR2 as YFSETQ. V was shortened by 5 bases and J by 0 bases, with 11 bases between the two germline ends. For the CDR3, the DNA is TGCGCCAGCAGTCGGGACACATCAACTAATGAAAAACTGTTTTTT. Translating gives CASSRDTSTNEKLFF.

This chain uses TRBV2 with TRBJ2-5; TRBD1 might be the D (5 bases). The CDR3 sequence is 18 residues long. Germline-derived CDR1 and CDR2 are SNHLY and FYNNEI. V was clipped by 0 bases and J by 7 bases, with 24 bases between them. The CDR3 DNA follows: TGTGCCAGCAGTGAAGCGGTGTTCTGGGGCAGGTCGACGGGGACCCAGTACTTC. Its translation: CASSEAVFWGRSTGTQYF. The whole variable domain, filled in from reference TRBV2 and TRBJ2-5, reads EPEVTQTPSHQVTQMGQEVILRCVPISNHLYFYWYRQILGQKVEFLVSFYNNEISEKSEIFDDQFSVERPDGSNFTLKIRSTKLEDSAMYFCASSEAVFWGRSTGTQYFGPGTRLLVL.

This chain links TRBV19 with TRBJ1-6, with a tentative D call TRBD1 (6 bases). With 4 bases removed from V and 7 bases from J, the gap between germline ends came to 14 bases. This CDR3 is built from 15 residues. CDR1 and CDR2 (germline): LNHDA, SQIVND (reference sequence). CDR3 loop: CASSRSQGRNSPLHF. The CDR3 coding sequence is TGTGCCAGTAGTAGGTCGCAGGGGCGAAATTCACCCCTCCACTTT. The whole variable domain, remainder taken from reference TRBV19 and TRBJ1-6, is DGGITQSPKYLFRKEGQNVTLSCEQNLNHDAMYWYRQDPGQGLRLIYYSQIVNDFQKGDIAEGYSVSREKKESFPLTVTSAQKNPTAFYLCASSRSQGRNSPLHFGNGTRLTVT.

This chain links TRBV6-4 with TRBJ1-1; 7 bases map to TRBD1. This CDR3 contains 13 residues. Germline V gene sequence: CDR1 MRHNA, CDR2 SNTAGT. With 6 bases clipped from V and 8 bases from J, the junction kept 9 bases outside the gene matches. The CDR3 protein is CASRGQVEDEAFF. In DNA, the CDR3 is TGTGCCAGCAGAGGACAGGTAGAAGACGAAGCTTTCTTT.

CDR3 nucleotides: TGTGCCAGCAGTGAGGGGCTAGCGGGGGGCCAAGAGACCCAGTACTTC. This encodes CASSEGLAGGQETQYF. This chain uses TRBV2 with TRBJ2-5; 11 nucleotides match TRBD2. Trimming removed 3 bases from V and 1 base from J; junction bases left unmatched: 4. Germline V gene lookup returns CDR1 SNHLY and CDR2 FYNNEI. The CDR3 has 16 residues.

The gene calls are TRBV27 and TRBJ2-4; a possible D gene is TRBD2 (6 bases). CDR3 length equals 14 residues. The ends were cut back, 5 bases at V and 0 bases at J, with 8 bases in the middle. Germline CDR1 reads MNHEY; CDR2 reads SMNVEV (reference sequence). The CDR3 nucleotides read TGTGCCAGCAGTCCCGGGGGAGCCAAAAACATTCAGTACTTC. Translation gives CASSPGGAKNIQYF.

In its sample, this clone was seen a few times. The CDR3 here is CASSPTGWNTEAFF. Written as DNA, the CDR3 is TGTGCCAGCTCACCGACAGGGTGGAACACTGAAGCTTTCTTT. The chain combines TRBV18 with TRBJ1-1; the match to TRBD1 covers 7 bases. CDR3 length equals 14 residues. CDR1 is KGHSH and CDR2 is LQKENI in the germline V gene. Germline trimming cut 3 bases from V and 1 base from J; bases unmatched to any gene: 2.

The chain links TRBV5-4 to TRBJ1-2, with a weak D call TRBD1 (5 bases). The length of the CDR3 is 15 residues. Trimming took 0 bases from V and 4 from J, leaving 13 bases between them. Germline V gives CDR1 SGHNT, CDR2 YYREEE (reference sequence). CDR3: CASSLGGQTFYGYTF. The CDR3 nucleotides are TGTGCCAGCAGCTTGGGCGGACAAACATTCTATGGCTACACCTTC.

J is TRBJ2-7 and V is TRBV4-2, with 8 bases lining up with TRBD2. There are 16 residues in the CDR3. V gave up 0 bases and J gave up 1 base; unmatched junction bases: 5. Germline CDR1 and CDR2: LGHNA and YNFKEQ. The CDR3 loop reads CASSQDGTRASYEQYF. As DNA, the CDR3 is TGTGCCAGCAGCCAAGACGGGACTAGGGCGTCCTACGAGCAGTACTTC.

The chain links TRBV5-1 to TRBJ1-2, with D possibly matching TRBD1 (6 bases). The CDR3 runs 13 residues. Trimming pared 2 bases from V and 8 bases from J, leaving 13 bases between. Germline CDR1 is SGHRS and CDR2 is YFSETQ. CDR3 residues: CASSFDRPGGYTF. The CDR3, as DNA: TGCGCCAGCAGCTTCGACAGGCCGGGGGGCTACACCTTC. The full variable domain, rest sourced from reference TRBV5-1 and TRBJ1-2, is KAGVTQTPRYLIKTRGQQVTLSCSPISGHRSVSWYQQTPGQGLQFLFEYFSETQRNKGNFPGRFSGRQFSNSRSEMNVSTLELGDSALYLCASSFDRPGGYTFGSGTRLTVV.

The chain recombines TRBV10-2 with TRBJ1-6; D gene ambiguous. There are 14 residues in the CDR3. Trimming left V 7 bases short and J 5 bases short, with 12 bases between. CDR1 WSHSY and CDR2 SAAADI come from the germline V gene. The CDR3 protein is CASKEGGDNSPLHF. The CDR3 DNA reads as TGCGCCAGCAAAGAAGGCGGGGATAATTCACCCCTCCACTTT.

The chain joins TRBV6-5 to TRBJ1-5; no reliable D call. CDR3 length: 11 residues. Trimming left V 8 bases short and J 9 bases short, with 11 bases between. CDR1 and CDR2 from the germline V gene are MNHEY and SVGAGI. The CDR3 region has the DNA TGTGCCAGCGGCGATCCGGGGCCCCAGCATTTT. This encodes CASGDPGPQHF.

This clone was counted once. The genes are TRBV10-2 and TRBJ2-5; possibly TRBD2 for D (5 bases). The CDR3 totals 11 residues. Per germline, CDR1 WSHSY and CDR2 SAAADI. V was clipped by 6 bases and J by 5 bases, with 7 bases between them. In DNA form, the CDR3 reads TGCGCCAGCAGAGGCGGGGAGACCCAGTACTTC. Translating it yields CASRGGETQYF.

The rearrangement uses TRBV6-4 and TRBJ1-2; D call uncertain. The CDR3 sequence is 13 residues long. Germline V lookup: CDR1 MRHNA, CDR2 SNTAGT. V shed 3 bases and J shed 6 bases, with 11 bases lying between them. The CDR3 loop reads CASSEVYGNGYTF. The CDR3 DNA follows: TGTGCCAGCAGTGAGGTCTACGGGAATGGCTACACCTTC.